The 20 T cell receptor beta chains below come from one sample, sequenced in a study of control samples from healthy donors and cancer patients. The method was immunoSEQ multiplex PCR; TCRdb's version includes in-frame clones alone and lacks a portion of them. Here the sample spans roughly 150,000 clones, 88% being singletons. The specimen was blood. The receptors originated from a young man in good health.

The sample holds one count of this clone. V is TRBV9 and J is TRBJ2-2; unclear D gene. The V end lost 7 bases, the J end lost 4 bases, and 11 bases lay between the germline ends. This CDR3 has 13 residues. From germline, CDR1 is SGDLS and CDR2 YYNGEE. The CDR3 region is CASERTSTGELFF. CDR3 nucleotide sequence: TGTGCCAGCGAGAGAACGTCCACCGGGGAGCTGTTTTTT.

The chain couples TRBV6-2 or TRBV6-3 to TRBJ2-7; TRBD1 might be the D (6 bases). This CDR3 is built from 14 residues. The V end lost 1 base, the J end lost 5 bases, and 12 bases lay between the germline ends. In germline, CDR1 is MNHEY, CDR2 SVGEGT. The CDR3 region is CASSYLQGNNEQYF. The DNA of the CDR3 is TGTGCCAGCAGTTACTTACAGGGTAACAACGAGCAGTACTTC.

V gene TRBV2 combines with J gene TRBJ2-2; D is possibly TRBD2 (7 bases). The CDR3 extends over 15 amino acids. Germline V gene sequence: CDR1 SNHLY, CDR2 FYNNEI. V was clipped by 0 bases and J by 6 bases, with 11 bases between them. This chain's CDR3 is CASSEALGGAGELFF. In DNA form, the CDR3 reads TGTGCCAGCAGTGAAGCCCTAGGGGGGGCCGGGGAGCTGTTTTTT.

J is TRBJ2-2 and V is TRBV19, with 8 bases matching TRBD1. CDR1 and CDR2 from the germline V gene are LNHDA and SQIVND (reference sequence). Trimming removed 5 bases from V and 0 bases from J; junction bases left unmatched: 8. The CDR3 extends over 17 amino acids. For the CDR3, the DNA is TGTGCCAGTAGTGACGCCGGGACAGGAGCGAACACCGGGGAGCTGTTTTTT. This sequence encodes CASSDAGTGANTGELFF.

The V call is TRBV2, the J call TRBJ1-1; perhaps TRBD1 as D (5 bases). Germline V lookup: CDR1 SNHLY, CDR2 FYNNEI. There are 15 residues in the CDR3. Trimming removed 7 bases at V and 4 bases at J, with 19 bases between. The CDR3 DNA follows: TGTGCCAGCACTGCGGGACGGAGGGGCGGCACTGAAGCTTTCTTT. The encoded protein is CASTAGRRGGTEAFF.

The chain is built from TRBV6-5 and TRBJ2-2; TRBD1 matches 7 bases. The V and J ends lost 7 bases and 5 bases, in that order; junction bases with no gene match: 10. Germline V gene lookup returns CDR1 MNHEY and CDR2 SVGAGI. CDR3 length: 15 residues. CDR3 DNA sequence: TGTGCCAGCACTAAAAAGGGGGCAGGAACCGGGGAGCTGTTTTTT. Translating gives CASTKKGAGTGELFF.

The rearrangement uses TRBV7-6 and TRBJ1-1, with D perhaps matching TRBD1 (6 bases). The CDR3 covers 11 residues. Germline V gene data show CDR1 as SGHVS and CDR2 as FNYEAQ. The V and J ends lost 5 bases and 10 bases respectively, with 11 bases between them. The CDR3 DNA reads as TGTGCCAGCAGCCTAGGACAGATAGCTTTCTTT. Translated, it gives CASSLGQIAFF.

This rearrangement joins TRBV18 to TRBJ1-2, with TRBD1 matching over 10 bases. Per the germline V gene, CDR1 is KGHSH and CDR2 is LQKENI. The CDR3 length is 15 residues. V shed 3 bases and J 2 bases; nucleotides not matched to a gene: 3. The CDR3 DNA reads TGTGCCAGCTCACCCCGGACAGGGGGAAACTATGGCTACACCTTC. Translation gives CASSPRTGGNYGYTF.

This chain links TRBV27 with TRBJ2-7; TRBD2 matches at 8 bases. Germline V gene lookup returns CDR1 MNHEY and CDR2 SMNVEV (reference sequence). This CDR3 region has 14 residues. V dropped 2 bases and J dropped 5; count of bases not matched to a gene: 5. The CDR3 coding sequence is TGTGCCAGCAGTTTAGGGCGGGGGGTGAACGAGCAGTACTTC. Encoded protein: CASSLGRGVNEQYF.

The gene calls are TRBV11-2 and TRBJ2-7; 7 nucleotides agree with TRBD1. Trimming removed 5 bases from V and 3 bases from J; junction bases left unmatched: 10. The CDR3 extends over 15 amino acids. Germline CDR1 is SGHAT and CDR2 is FQNNGV. CDR3 nucleotides: TGTGCCAGCAGCCCCCCGGACAGGCCCCTCTACGAGCAGTACTTC. This encodes CASSPPDRPLYEQYF.

This clone turned up a few times. For the CDR3, the DNA is TGTGCCACCAGCAGAGAGACCGTCAGTGCCGGCTACACCTTC. Amino acids: CATSRETVSAGYTF. The V call is TRBV15, the J call TRBJ1-2; D is unclear. The V gene's germline CDR1 is LNHNV and CDR2 YYDKDF (reference sequence). The CDR3 consists of 14 residues. V shed 0 bases and J shed 8 bases, with 13 bases lying between them.

The chain recombines TRBV28 with TRBJ2-3, with TRBD2 identical over 9 bases. With 5 bases clipped from V and 2 bases from J, the junction kept 5 bases outside the gene matches. This CDR3 contains 15 residues. Germline CDR1 and CDR2: MDHEN and SYDVKM. The DNA of the CDR3 is TGTGCCAGCAGTGTTGGGACTAGCAACACAGATACGCAGTATTTT. Encoded protein: CASSVGTSNTDTQYF.

The chain is built from TRBV5-4 and TRBJ2-7, with D perhaps TRBD2 (6 bases). This CDR3 comprises 12 residues. Trimming took off 3 bases at V and 4 bases at J, with 8 bases between the two ends. CDR1 and CDR2 from the germline V gene are SGHNT and YYREEE (reference sequence). This CDR3 reads CASSWAGYEQYF. CDR3 DNA sequence: TGTGCCAGCAGCTGGGCGGGGTACGAGCAGTACTTC.

The V call is TRBV4-2, the J call TRBJ2-3; D ambiguous. The CDR3 is made up of 14 amino acids. V shed 3 bases and J shed 1 base, with 8 bases lying between them. CDR1 LGHNA and CDR2 YNFKEQ come from the germline V gene. The CDR3 sequence: CASSHVIGTDTQYF. The CDR3, as DNA: TGTGCCAGCAGCCACGTGATTGGCACAGATACGCAGTATTTT.

The gene calls are TRBV28 and TRBJ1-3, with TRBD1 identical over 7 bases. The germline V gene has CDR1 MDHEN and CDR2 SYDVKM. After removal of 6 bases from V and 3 bases from J, the junction contained 8 bases not matched to a gene. CDR3 size: 15 residues. CDR3 bases: TGTGCCAGCAGGCCGACAGGGTACGGTGGAAACACCATATATTTT. Its protein is CASRPTGYGGNTIYF.

The rearrangement links TRBV5-1 to TRBJ2-3; 12 nucleotides align to TRBD2. Germline V gene sequence: CDR1 SGHRS, CDR2 YFSETQ. This CDR3 has 15 amino acids. Unmatched junction bases numbered 7, after V lost 7 bases and J lost 4 bases. CDR3 bases: TGCGCCAGCGGCACTAGCGGGGGGCCTTCAGATACGCAGTATTTT. Protein product: CASGTSGGPSDTQYF. The whole variable domain, remainder taken from reference TRBV5-1 and TRBJ2-3, is KAGVTQTPRYLIKTRGQQVTLSCSPISGHRSVSWYQQTPGQGLQFLFEYFSETQRNKGNFPGRFSGRQFSNSRSEMNVSTLELGDSALYLCASGTSGGPSDTQYFGPGTRLTVL.

This sequence joins TRBV12-3 or TRBV12-4 and TRBJ2-7; no clear D. Deletions cut 3 bases from V and 4 bases from J, with 7 bases between. The CDR3 covers 12 residues. The CDR3 reads CASSFDRYEQYF. As DNA, the CDR3 is TGTGCCAGCAGTTTCGATCGGTACGAGCAGTACTTC.

The chain links TRBV7-9 to TRBJ2-7, with 11 bases aligning to TRBD1. This CDR3 contains 18 residues. V trimming: 4 bases; J trimming: 2 bases; junction bases outside the gene matches: 13. The germline V gene encodes CDR1 SEHNR and CDR2 FQNEAQ (reference sequence). The DNA for the CDR3 is TGTGCCAGCAGCTCTGACGGGACAGGGGGAGGGTTCACCTACGAGCAGTACTTC. It encodes CASSSDGTGGGFTYEQYF.

V usage is TRBV27 and J usage is TRBJ2-3; D unclear. The CDR3 covers 11 residues. The germline V and J ends were trimmed by 5 bases and 2 bases, with 2 bases remaining between them. The germline V gene has CDR1 MNHEY and CDR2 SMNVEV (reference sequence). Written as DNA, the CDR3 is TGTGCCAGCAGTAACACAGATACGCAGTATTTT. Translation gives CASSNTDTQYF.

Here the CDR3 reads CSVEKNEKLFF. CDR3 nucleotide sequence: TGCAGCGTTGAGAAGAACGAAAAACTGTTTTTT. The genes are TRBV29-1 and TRBJ1-4; no clear D. CDR1 SQVTM and CDR2 ANQGSEA come from the germline V gene. The CDR3 has 11 amino acids. The ends were cut back, 3 bases at V and 8 bases at J, with 7 bases in the middle. The full variable domain, rest sourced from reference TRBV29-1 and TRBJ1-4, is SAVISQKPSRDICQRGTSLTIQCQVDSQVTMMFWYRQQPGQSLTLIATANQGSEATYESGFVIDKFPISRPNLTFSTLTVSNMSPEDSSIYLCSVEKNEKLFFGSGTQLSVL.